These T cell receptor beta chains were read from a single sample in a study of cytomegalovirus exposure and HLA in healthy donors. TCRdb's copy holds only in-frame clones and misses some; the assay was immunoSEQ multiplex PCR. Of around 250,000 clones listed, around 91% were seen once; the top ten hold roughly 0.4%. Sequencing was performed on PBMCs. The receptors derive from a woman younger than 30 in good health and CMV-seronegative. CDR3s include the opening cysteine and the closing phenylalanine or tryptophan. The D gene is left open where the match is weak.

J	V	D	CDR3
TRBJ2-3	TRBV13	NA	CASSPSQGFSSTDTQYF
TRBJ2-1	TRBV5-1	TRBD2	CASSFGGARNEQFF
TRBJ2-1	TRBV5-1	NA	CASRPSYNEQFF
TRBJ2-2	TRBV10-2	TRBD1	CASSDRTGATGELFF
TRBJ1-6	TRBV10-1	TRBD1	CASSGSGGGSPLHF
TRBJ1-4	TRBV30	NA	CAWSRDIDYATNEKLFF
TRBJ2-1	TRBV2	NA	CASRHRDFPYNEQFF
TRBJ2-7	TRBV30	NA	CAWSGAGDEQYF
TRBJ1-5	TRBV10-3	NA	CAISDLDRYQPQHF
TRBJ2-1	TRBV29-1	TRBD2	CSVEDGGTGGGTPYNEQFF
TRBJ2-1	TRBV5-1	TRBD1	CASSTGQGADEQFF
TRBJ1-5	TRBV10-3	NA	CAISAETQPQHF
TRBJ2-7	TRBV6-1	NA	CASRTRDNTYEQYF
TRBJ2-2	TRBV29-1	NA	CSAEGFGRGKAGELFF
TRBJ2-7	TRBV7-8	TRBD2	CASSLGRGGGTSSYEQYF
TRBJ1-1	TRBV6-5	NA	CASSYEGEAFF
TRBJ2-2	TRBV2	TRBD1	CASSGTGRNTGELFF
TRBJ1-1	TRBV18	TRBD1	CASSPQDREAFF
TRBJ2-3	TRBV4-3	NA	CASSPGVASTDTQYF
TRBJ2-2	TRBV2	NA	CASSDQAPTDTGELFF
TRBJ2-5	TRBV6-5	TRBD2	CASRILAGGWETQYF
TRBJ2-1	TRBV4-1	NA	CASSQQLVTDEQFF
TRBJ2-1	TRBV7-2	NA	CASSSFAEQVRSEQFF
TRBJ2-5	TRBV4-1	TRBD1	CASSLPPGQRQETQYF